This entry is about one TCR beta chain. The CDR3 loop spans 14 amino acids. The V gene lost 4 bases and the J gene lost 0 bases, with 7 bases spanning the gap. From germline, CDR1 is LNHNV and CDR2 YYDKDF (reference sequence). The sample belongs to a study of blood T cell repertoires in COVID-19. Study as a whole: T cells, B-cell-depleted T cells, or PBMCs supplied cDNA or gDNA.

As originally analysed: Amplified reference gene primers provided the basis for estimating nucleated cell counts. Some clones are missing from TCRdb's copy, which holds only in-frame ones; the method was immunoSEQ multiplex PCR. V, J and clone size are those of that table, while D and trimming were read from the DNA. The repertoire has some 80,000 clones, more than 85% of them found once; the top ten carry 8%. Sequencing used peripheral blood. The clonotype comes from a man older than 75 with active or convalescent COVID-19. The genes are TRBV15 and TRBJ1-3, with no clear D. The CDR3 loop is CATSKQVSGNTIYF. CDR3 in DNA: TGTGCCACCAGCAAGCAGGTCTCTGGAAACACCATATATTTT.